This TCR beta chain was profiled in a study of OX40 agonist ivuxolimab in advanced cancers. Overall study context: Patients were treated with ivuxolimab, an agonistic anti-OX40 (CD134) antibody. The patients received ivuxolimab by intravenous route every 2 weeks at 0.01 to 10 mg/kg.

This CDR3 is built from 15 residues. V lost 0 bases and J 3 bases, leaving 6 bases between the germline ends. CDR1 MGHRA and CDR2 YSYEKL come from the germline V gene. The data were produced by immunoSEQ multiplex PCR, yet TCRdb's version contains in-frame clones alone and is incomplete. Seen here are tens of thousands of clones, about four fifths observed once, and the top ten hold roughly 3%. This chain joins TRBV4-1 and TRBJ1-6, with unresolved D. Sample: CD4+ or CD8+ T cells sorted from blood, taken in a trial of the OX40 agonist ivuxolimab. The receptor comes from an adult with an advanced solid tumor such as melanoma, head and neck, liver or kidney cancer. The CDR3 loop is CASSQEPDYNSPLHF. In DNA, the CDR3 is TGCGCCAGCAGCCAAGAACCGGACTATAATTCACCCCTCCACTTT.